This TCR beta chain was sequenced for a study of CD8+ T cells in alopecia areata. On the study more broadly: Twice a day, 5 to 10 mg of oral tofacitinib was administered to treated patients.

Findings and caveats of the study: Clonality in lesional scalp, especially alopecia totalis/universalis, exceeded that of normal scalp.

This clone was recorded a few times. The antigen remains unidentified. cDNA reverse transcribed from extracted RNA served as the sequencing template. This table comes from immunoSEQ multiplex PCR, and its TCRdb copy is limited to in-frame clones, with some not included. The sample has about 250,000 clones; roughly two thirds are singletons. The CDR3 consists of 15 residues. Germline V gene data show CDR1 as SGHTA and CDR2 as FQGNSA. V lost 1 base to trimming and J lost 0 bases, with 7 bases between them. The sequence derives from a human donor with alopecia areata. J is TRBJ2-1 and V is TRBV7-2, with unresolved D. The sequencing used CD4+ T cells sorted from blood, collected at week 0. DNA for the CDR3: TGTGCCAGCAGCTTAGTGTATAGCTCCTACAATGAGCAGTTCTTC. Protein: CASSLVYSSYNEQFF.